This TCR beta chain was profiled in a study of vaccination and CD4 T cells after COVID-19. Whole-study context: The stimulus for the cells was overlapping spike peptides derived from SARS-CoV-2, HCoV-NL63, HCoV-OC43 and HCoV-229E. Study-wide points: Median numbers of SARS-CoV-2-reactive clonotypes increased from roughly 22 to 38 (not a significant change). In convalescent patients, a median about 86% of reactive clones appeared only post-vaccination.

Comments on this clonotype: What it binds is unknown.

Oncomine TCR Beta short-read sequencing was applied to DNA from cultured CD4+ T cells. TCRdb itself ran the PCR reads through MiXCR, one entry per CDR3 protein. The sample has about 9,900 distinct CDR3 sequences; 34% are singletons. Described treatment: approximately nine-day PBMC culture with coronavirus spike peptide pools or control peptides (ViraFEST assay). According to the study, CD4+ T cells from the unexposed donor were gathered ahead of the COVID-19 pandemic (2011-2018). Cultures of PBMCs, about 2 million per well, were set up with roughly 9.1 IU/ml IL-2 and 10 ug/ml peptide pools. Germline V CDR1 and CDR2: DFQATT, SNEGSKA (reference sequence). V dropped 4 bases and J dropped 8 bases, with 14 bases sitting between them. The CDR3 is 12 amino acids.

The V and J genes are TRBV20-1 and TRBJ1-2, with D unclear. Input material: CD4+ T cells from blood, cultured in vitro. The sequence was collected from a human donor in good health. The CDR3 nucleotides are TGCAGTGCTAACTCCCCGATCTGGGGCTACACCTTC. This codes for CSANSPIWGYTF.